The sequence of this TCR beta chain was determined in a study of shared clonotypes between healthy human individuals. Study as a whole: A couple of women and a few men aged 18 to 49 served as donors. Findings of the study overall: Generation probabilities of non-shared clonotypes were lower (relative to those shared by all four donors). Naive CD4 clonotypes were shared across a handful of donors at roughly 5%.

Notes on this clone: The antigen is unknown.

Germline V gene lookup returns CDR1 MGHRA and CDR2 YSYEKL. The length of the CDR3 is 16 residues. V lost 2 bases and J lost 9; bases outside the gene matches: 7. The authors split each subset's genomic DNA evenly across several immunoSEQ plates. Assay: immunoSEQ multiplex PCR; the TCRdb copy retains only in-frame clones and omits some. This sample has roughly 2.6 million clones, with roughly nine tenths found just once. J is TRBJ1-6 and V is TRBV4-1, with 10 bases aligning to TRBD1. The sample taken for sequencing was naive CD4+ T cells sorted from blood. Subset given: CD45RA+ positively selected. The origin of this receptor is a man aged 18 to 35 in good health. The CDR3 coding sequence is TGCGCCAGCAGCCAACAAGACAGGGGGCGCGGTTCACCCCTCCACTTT. As protein: CASSQQDRGRGSPLHF.